These 8 T cell receptor beta chains originate from one sample sequenced in a study of T cell responses to AZD1222 COVID-19 vaccine (dated by TCRdb to 2020 to 2023). The sample's time point label, decoded: baseline before first vaccination. Libraries were prepared through the immunoSEQ multiplex PCR assay. TCRdb stores this immuneACCESS table with in-frame sequences only. Part of the clones is absent; in the studies checked, under half of the shortfall reflects unresolved V genes, and no reason is known for the rest. The sample data list about 150,000 clones, and 91% of these were observed just once. The ten largest clones capture approximately 4% of the sample. The material was peripheral blood, obtained on day 0 of AZD1222 vaccination. Receptors were obtained from an adult in good health.

The chain is built from TRBV6-5 and TRBJ2-7; 9 bases map to TRBD2. The germline CDR1 and CDR2 sequences are MNHEY and SVGAGI. The CDR3 has 14 residues. V lost 2 bases, J lost 4 bases, and 3 bases stayed unmatched. CDR3 amino acids: CASSYLAGPYEQYF. Here the CDR3 DNA reads TGTGCCAGCAGTTACCTAGCGGGACCATACGAGCAGTACTTC.

The chain links TRBV5-1 to TRBJ2-2, with 9 bases fitting TRBD2. CDR3 length: 15 amino acids. Germline CDR1 reads SGHRS; CDR2 reads YFSETQ. Trimming at V came to 7 bases and at J to 6 bases, leaving 10 bases not matched to a gene. This CDR3 is CASELGREGPGELFF. Here the CDR3 DNA reads TGCGCCAGCGAACTCGGGCGGGAGGGCCCCGGGGAGCTGTTTTTT. The variable domain in full, completed from reference TRBV5-1 and TRBJ2-2, reads KAGVTQTPRYLIKTRGQQVTLSCSPISGHRSVSWYQQTPGQGLQFLFEYFSETQRNKGNFPGRFSGRQFSNSRSEMNVSTLELGDSALYLCASELGREGPGELFFGEGSRLTVL.

This clone has just one count. This rearrangement joins TRBV18 to TRBJ1-1; D may be TRBD1 (5 bases). The germline V and J ends were trimmed by 6 bases and 3 bases, with 11 bases remaining between them. Germline CDR1 and CDR2: KGHSH and LQKENI. This CDR3 region has 13 residues. The CDR3 reads CASSPTTDTEAFF. The CDR3 coding sequence is TGTGCCAGCTCCCCTACGACAGACACTGAAGCTTTCTTT.

This sequence joins TRBV10-3 and TRBJ2-7; D may be TRBD1 (6 bases). The germline CDR1 and CDR2 sequences are ENHRY and SYGVKD. This CDR3 contains 13 residues. Between the trimmed V and J ends, which lost 7 bases and 0 bases, there was a span of 10 bases. CDR3 in DNA: TGTGCCATCAATCCGGGACACTCCTACGAGCAGTACTTC. Encoded protein: CAINPGHSYEQYF.

This clone was seen a single time. The chain uses TRBV10-3 and TRBJ2-1; the match to TRBD2 covers 7 bases. Germline CDR1 is ENHRY and CDR2 is SYGVKD. The junction had 16 bases not matched to a gene; V was cut back by 5 bases and J by 6 bases. The CDR3 totals 17 residues. This CDR3 is CAISRLRDYRAVNEQFF. For the CDR3, the DNA is TGTGCCATCAGTCGACTCCGGGACTATCGTGCGGTCAATGAGCAGTTCTTC.

CDR3 DNA sequence: TGTGCCAGCAGTGCCCGTAGCTCCTACAATGAGCAGTTCTTC. It specifies CASSARSSYNEQFF. The chain couples TRBV2 to TRBJ2-1; D gene uncertain. Trimming cost V 4 bases and J 0 bases, with 7 bases left between them. The CDR3 consists of 14 residues. The germline V gene has CDR1 SNHLY and CDR2 FYNNEI.

In nucleotides, the CDR3 is TGTGCCAGCAGACTTACTAGCGGGGCCTTACATACGCAGTATTTT. It yields the protein CASRLTSGALHTQYF. The chain combines TRBV6-5 with TRBJ2-3; 10 bases line up with TRBD2. This CDR3 region has 15 residues. The J segment lost 7 bases and the V segment lost 6 bases, leaving 10 bases of the junction unmatched. The germline V gene has CDR1 MNHEY and CDR2 SVGAGI.

This rearrangement joins TRBV19 to TRBJ2-3; TRBD1 matches 9 bases. CDR1 and CDR2 from the germline V gene are LNHDA and SQIVND (reference sequence). The J segment lost 4 bases and the V segment lost 5 bases, leaving 7 bases of the junction unmatched. This CDR3 has 15 amino acids. The DNA of the CDR3 is TGTGCCAGTAGTTGGGACAGGGTAGTCGCAGATACGCAGTATTTT. Protein product: CASSWDRVVADTQYF.